The 9 T cell receptor beta chains below come from one sample, sequenced in a study of blood T cells in healthy people across ages. Primed by a sample-barcoded 5' primer and a J-beta primer mix, a second PCR proceeded for about 6 to 12 cycles. TCRdb processed the 5' RACE reads anew with MiXCR; each CDR3 protein has one entry. The sample has hundreds of thousands of distinct CDR3 sequences, approximately 31% seen once. The material sequenced was blood. The origin of the receptors is a woman over 75 in good health.

There are many counts of this clonotype. The V and J genes are TRBV29-1 and TRBJ2-1; 14 bases align to TRBD2. CDR1 is SQVTM, CDR2 ANQGSEA, per germline. Germline trimming cut 7 bases from V and 6 bases from J; bases unmatched to any gene: 8. The CDR3 spans 15 residues. The CDR3 protein is CSAGPGTSGGNEQFF. CDR3 in DNA: TGCAGCGCCGGACCCGGGACTAGCGGGGGCAATGAGCAGTTCTTC.

This clonotype was counted ten times or more. The chain combines TRBV18 with TRBJ2-5; D may be TRBD2 (6 bases). The CDR3 length is 14 residues. Germline V lookup: CDR1 KGHSH, CDR2 LQKENI. The V end lost 0 bases, the J end lost 5 bases, and 10 bases lay between the germline ends. CDR3 bases: TGTGCCAGCTCACCACCATCAGGGAGGGAGACCCAGTACTTC. The encoded protein is CASSPPSGRETQYF.

About this clonotype itself: A read error is possible here, since a much larger clone lies one base away. The chain carries TRBV7-8 and TRBJ2-7; D is tentatively TRBD1 or TRBD2 (5 bases each). Germline V lookup: CDR1 SGHVS, CDR2 FQNEAQ. The CDR3 spans 14 residues. CDR3 protein: CANSLALRTPEQYF. CDR3 nucleotides: TGTGCCAACAGCTTAGCGCTCCGGACACCCGAGCAGTACTTC. The full variable domain, with the rest looked up from reference TRBV7-8 and TRBJ2-7, is GAGVSQSPRYKVAKRGQDVALRCDPISGHVSLFWYQQALGQGPEFLTYFQNEAQLDKSGLPSDRFFAERPEGSVSTLKIQRTQQEDSAVYLCANSLALRTPEQYFGPGTRLTVT.

This clonotype was seen at least ten times. The rearrangement joins TRBV7-3 to TRBJ1-2, with 8 bases aligning to TRBD1. Germline CDR1 SGHTA, CDR2 FQGTGA. This CDR3 comprises 14 residues. Trimming cost V 5 bases and J 4 bases; bases outside gene matches: 6. The chain's CDR3 is CASSTGQGTYGYTF. The CDR3 nucleotides are TGTGCCAGCAGCACCGGACAGGGTACCTATGGCTACACCTTC.

This clonotype was recorded a few times. This sequence joins TRBV7-2 and TRBJ1-5, with D tentatively TRBD1 (5 bases). The length of the CDR3 is 14 residues. In germline, CDR1 is SGHTA, CDR2 FQGNSA. The germline V and J ends were trimmed by 5 bases and 8 bases, with 16 bases remaining between them. In DNA, the CDR3 is TGTGCCAGCAGCCGTCCGGGACCCGCAGAGCCCCAGCATTTT. Amino acids: CASSRPGPAEPQHF.

The rearrangement uses TRBV10-3 and TRBJ2-5; no clear D gene. V lost 8 bases and J lost 2, with 12 bases in between. The CDR3 covers 13 residues. The V gene's germline CDR1 is ENHRY and CDR2 SYGVKD. CDR3 coding DNA: TGTGCCATCTCCATGGTACCACAAGAGACCCAGTACTTC. Translation gives CAISMVPQETQYF.

Remarks on this clonotype: A read error may explain this, as a much larger clone is one base away. The rearrangement joins TRBV6-1 to TRBJ2-7; D may be TRBD1 (5 bases). Trimming took off 1 base at V and 7 bases at J, with 8 bases between the two ends. Germline V gene sequence: CDR1 MNHNS, CDR2 SASEGT. The CDR3 extends over 12 amino acids. CDR3 DNA sequence: TGTGCCAGCAGTGAAGTTGGGGCTGAGCAGTACTTC. Encoded protein: CASSEVGAEQYF.

This clonotype was detected many times. V is TRBV5-6 and J is TRBJ2-5; 7 bases align to TRBD2. CDR1 and CDR2 (germline): SGHDT, YYEEEE. The CDR3 is 17 amino acids. The junction had 16 bases not matched to a gene; V was cut back by 6 bases and J by 2 bases. The CDR3 DNA reads as TGTGCCAGCACCTTCCTACGGGGGAGGGTGGGTCAAGAGACCCAGTACTTC. This translates into CASTFLRGRVGQETQYF.

The sample holds many counts of this clonotype. This chain connects TRBV29-1 to TRBJ1-2; tentative D call: TRBD1 (5 bases). Per the germline V gene, CDR1 is SQVTM and CDR2 is ANQGSEA. V lost 3 bases to trimming and J lost 7 bases, with 9 bases between them. This CDR3 has 11 amino acids. CDR3 in DNA: TGCAGCGTTGACCAGGGATCTGGCTACACCTTC. Amino acid sequence: CSVDQGSGYTF.